The clone carrying this TCR beta chain has ten or more counts. Its antigen is unknown. The unsorted libraries were prepared from 2 million PBMCs (stored at -80 C). Synthesis of cDNA was performed by 5'RACE using 10-nucleotide random UMIs. TCRdb independently ran MiXCR on the 5' RACE reads; one entry per CDR3 protein. The sample includes approximately 58,000 distinct CDR3 sequences, over 9.5% of them seen just once. The entry originates in a study of neurological immune-mediated disorders. Study-level findings and limits: Expanded clones shared no identical CDR3 amino acid sequences across subjects, which suggested private TCR-beta repertoires in all groups.

Germline V gives CDR1 SGHDN, CDR2 FVKESK. Trimming cost V 0 bases and J 1 base, with 14 bases left between them. The CDR3 spans 17 residues. This chain links TRBV14 with TRBJ2-3; D gene ambiguous. The sequencing input was PBMCs. This receptor was identified in a man aged 55-75 years in good health. CDR3 protein: CASSQDFGTGRTDTQYF. Here the CDR3 DNA reads TGTGCCAGCAGCCAAGATTTCGGCACCGGCCGCACAGATACGCAGTATTTT.